Below, 11 T cell receptor beta chains from the same sample are listed, as sequenced in a study of blood T cell repertoires in COVID-19. Clones were sequenced by immunoSEQ multiplex PCR, and TCRdb holds only the in-frame ones, with some missing. The sample holds fewer than 95,000 clones, 75% to 95% seen once. Sequenced: peripheral blood. The origin of the receptors is a woman aged 80 or older with acute or convalescent COVID-19.

This chain links TRBV11-2 with TRBJ2-1; D perhaps matches TRBD2 (6 bases). The CDR3 contains 15 residues. The V end was cut by 0 bases, the J end by 2 bases, with 8 bases between. CDR1 and CDR2 from the germline V gene are SGHAT and FQNNGV. The CDR3 spells CASSLDPGAYNEQFF. CDR3 coding DNA: TGTGCCAGCAGCTTAGACCCGGGAGCCTACAATGAGCAGTTCTTC. Supplemented by reference TRBV11-2 and TRBJ2-1, the full variable domain reads EAGVAQSPRYKIIEKRQSVAFWCNPISGHATLYWYQQILGQGPKLLIQFQNNGVVDDSQLPKDRFSAERLKGVDSTLKIQPAKLEDSAVYLCASSLDPGAYNEQFFGPGTRLTVL.

Turning to this clone: An end of the junction differs from the germline gene, which may be a read error. The chain links TRBV18 to TRBJ1-2; no reliable D call. The CDR3 sequence is 11 residues long. Germline CDR1 reads KGHSH; CDR2 reads LQKENI. The CDR3 loop is CASSPDGDFCF. The CDR3 DNA is TGTGCCAGCTCACCAGACGGAGACTTTTGCTTC.

The chain uses TRBV7-3 and TRBJ2-6; 7 bases are a match to TRBD1. V lost 5 bases, J lost 13 bases, and 5 bases stayed unmatched. The CDR3 length is 12 residues. CDR1 is SGHTA and CDR2 is FQGTGA in the germline V gene. CDR3 in amino acids: CASSTPDRVLTF. In DNA form, the CDR3 reads TGTGCCAGCAGCACCCCGGACAGGGTCCTGACTTTC.

This clone was seen a few times. CDR3 protein: CSVDFRPGGYTF. CDR3 coding DNA: TGCAGCGTTGATTTCAGGCCCGGTGGCTACACCTTC. The rearrangement joins TRBV29-1 to TRBJ1-2; no firm D call. V was shortened by 3 bases and J by 7 bases, with 12 bases between the two germline ends. This CDR3 comprises 12 residues. The V gene's germline CDR1 is SQVTM and CDR2 ANQGSEA. The full variable domain, in which reference TRBV29-1 and TRBJ1-2 provide the parts outside the CDR3, is SAVISQKPSRDICQRGTSLTIQCQVDSQVTMMFWYRQQPGQSLTLIATANQGSEATYESGFVIDKFPISRPNLTFSTLTVSNMSPEDSSIYLCSVDFRPGGYTFGSGTRLTVV.

V and J are TRBV7-3 and TRBJ2-1; a weak D match, TRBD1 (6 bases). The CDR3 totals 14 residues. The germline V gene encodes CDR1 SGHTA and CDR2 FQGTGA. The V end was cut by 5 bases, the J end by 6 bases, with 14 bases between. CDR3 coding DNA: TGTGCCAGCAGCCAATCCAGGGGAGTCAATGAGCAGTTCTTC. Protein: CASSQSRGVNEQFF.

V is TRBV29-1 and J is TRBJ2-5; 11 positions match TRBD1. The CDR3 contains 17 residues. Germline V gives CDR1 SQVTM, CDR2 ANQGSEA. With V trimmed by 1 base and J by 4 bases, 11 bases remained unmatched. In DNA, the CDR3 is TGCAGCGTTGAAGGGACAGGGGGCTTGGCTGTGTTAGAGACCCAGTACTTC. Translation gives CSVEGTGGLAVLETQYF.

The chain joins TRBV4-1 to TRBJ1-6, with TRBD1 matching over 7 bases. Germline loops: CDR1 MGHRA, CDR2 YSYEKL. The CDR3 extends over 17 amino acids. Trimming took 3 bases from V and 4 from J; bases not matched to a gene: 9. CDR3 amino acids: CASSQEQARGYNSPLHF. As DNA, the CDR3 is TGCGCCAGCAGCCAGGAACAGGCCAGGGGGTATAATTCACCCCTCCACTTT.

The chain uses TRBV5-1 and TRBJ2-1; no firm D call. The CDR3 sequence is 12 residues long. Germline V gives CDR1 SGHRS, CDR2 YFSETQ. The germline V and J ends were trimmed by 4 bases and 9 bases, with 11 bases remaining between them. CDR3 nucleotide sequence: TGCGCCAGCAGCGAGACTCTAATTGAGCAGTTCTTC. Translated, it gives CASSETLIEQFF. Together with reference TRBV5-1 and TRBJ2-1, the CDR3 gives the full variable domain: KAGVTQTPRYLIKTRGQQVTLSCSPISGHRSVSWYQQTPGQGLQFLFEYFSETQRNKGNFPGRFSGRQFSNSRSEMNVSTLELGDSALYLCASSETLIEQFFGPGTRLTVL.

As concerns this clone: Germline and junction disagree at one end, which may indicate a read error. The chain links TRBV7-2 to TRBJ1-1; 9 bases agree with TRBD1. Per germline, CDR1 SGHTA and CDR2 FQGNSA. The CDR3 sequence is 14 residues long. CDR3 protein: CASILSRDREKAFF. In DNA, the CDR3 is TGTGCCAGCATCTTATCCCGGGACAGGGAAAAAGCTTTCTTT.

CDR3 DNA: TGCGCCAGCAGCGCGACAGGGGAGGGCTATGGCTACACCTTC. Amino acid sequence: CASSATGEGYGYTF. The chain joins TRBV5-1 to TRBJ1-2; 8 bases match TRBD1. The germline gives CDR1 SGHRS, CDR2 YFSETQ. CDR3 length: 14 residues. Losses at the gene ends were 4 bases for V and 4 bases for J; bases not matched to a gene: 6.

The chain links TRBV28 to TRBJ2-1, with 9 bases fitting TRBD1. Germline V lookup: CDR1 MDHEN, CDR2 SYDVKM. This CDR3 comprises 16 residues. The trim removed 2 bases at V and 4 bases at J, leaving 6 bases unmatched. CDR3 in amino acids: CASSLTGGSGYNEQFF. The CDR3 nucleotides are TGTGCCAGCAGTTTAACAGGGGGCAGTGGATACAATGAGCAGTTCTTC. Filled out from reference TRBV28 and TRBJ2-1, the complete variable domain reads DVKVTQSSRYLVKRTGEKVFLECVQDMDHENMFWYRQDPGLGLRLIYFSYDVKMKEKGDIPEGYSVSREKKERFSLILESASTNQTSMYLCASSLTGGSGYNEQFFGPGTRLTVL.